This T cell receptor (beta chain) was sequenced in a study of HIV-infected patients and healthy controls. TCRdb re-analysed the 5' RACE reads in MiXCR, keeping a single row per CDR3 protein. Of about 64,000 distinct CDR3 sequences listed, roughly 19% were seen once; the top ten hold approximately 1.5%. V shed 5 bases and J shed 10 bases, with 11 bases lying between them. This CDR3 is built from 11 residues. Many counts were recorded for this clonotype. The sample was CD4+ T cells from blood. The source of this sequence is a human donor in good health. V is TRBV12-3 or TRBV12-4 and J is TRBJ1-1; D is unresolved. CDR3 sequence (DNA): TGTGCCAGCAGTCCTCGTGGAAGAGCTTTCTTT. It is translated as CASSPRGRAFF.